Listed below are T cell receptor beta chains from one sample, sequenced in a study of blood T cell repertoires in COVID-19. Libraries were prepared by immunoSEQ multiplex PCR; TCRdb keeps only in-frame clonotypes and omits some of them. Of 250,000 to 300,000 clones listed, around 83% are singletons. The sequencing input was PBMCs or T cells enriched from blood (not recorded which). The receptors here all came from a woman aged 50 to 60 who had been exposed to COVID-19. CDR3s include the opening cysteine and the closing phenylalanine or tryptophan. The D gene is left open where the match is weak. A clone size is listed for some rows: how often the clone was seen (once, few, many), or a class if it is expanded.

abundance	v_gene	j_gene	d_gene	CDR3aa	CDR3nt
.	TRBV3-1/TRBV3-2	TRBJ2-5	TRBD2	CASSPRTSGKTQYF	TGTGCCAGCAGCCCTAGGACTAGCGGAAAGACCCAGTACTTC
once	TRBV7-8	TRBJ1-1	.	CASGAGRDTEAFF	TGTGCCAGCGGAGCGGGGAGGGACACTGAAGCTTTCTTT
once	TRBV7-9	TRBJ2-3	.	CASSLYRDFGTDTQYF	TGTGCCAGCAGCTTGTATCGGGACTTCGGAACAGATACGCAGTATTTT
.	TRBV5-1	TRBJ1-1	.	CASTREGGIENTEAFF	TGCGCCAGCACCCGAGAAGGCGGAATAGAGAACACTGAAGCTTTCTTT
.	TRBV5-5	TRBJ1-1	.	CASSLVAGGNTEAFF	TGTGCCAGCAGCTTGGTGGCGGGGGGTAACACTGAAGCTTTCTTT
.	TRBV21-1	TRBJ2-5	.	CASSTDTGTGTSQETQYF	TGTGCCAGCAGCACAGACACCGGGACAGGGACCTCCCAAGAGACCCAGTACTTC
.	TRBV27	TRBJ1-1	.	CASRNSYTEAFF	TGTGCCAGCAGAAACAGCTACACTGAAGCTTTCTTT
once	TRBV9	TRBJ1-2	.	CASSAQQLYGYTF	TGTGCCAGCAGCGCCCAACAGCTCTATGGCTACACCTTC
.	TRBV10-3	TRBJ1-1	.	CAISDPLLRGNTEAFF	TGTGCCATCAGTGATCCACTTCTCAGGGGGAACACTGAAGCTTTCTTT
.	TRBV15	TRBJ2-3	.	CATSRDGGAKDTQYF	TGTGCCACCAGCAGAGATGGGGGGGCTAAGGATACGCAGTATTTT
few	TRBV7-6	TRBJ2-7	TRBD2	CASSPGSGLAGHEQYF	TGTGCCAGCAGCCCCGGATCGGGACTAGCGGGTCACGAGCAGTACTTC
.	TRBV2	TRBJ2-5	.	CASSENAGAYQETQYF	TGTGCCAGCAGTGAAAATGCGGGGGCCTACCAAGAGACCCAGTACTTC
.	TRBV24-1	TRBJ2-5	.	CATSSPGRVQETQYF	TGTGCCACCAGCTCTCCTGGGCGGGTTCAAGAGACCCAGTACTTC
few	TRBV10-1	TRBJ2-2	.	CASSQGRELFF	TGCGCCAGCAGTCAGGGCCGGGAGCTGTTTTTT
.	TRBV5-1	TRBJ1-2	.	CASSYDRFYGYTF	TGCGCCAGCAGTTACGACAGATTCTATGGCTACACCTTC
.	TRBV5-1	TRBJ1-6	TRBD1	CASSWGTGRINSPLHF	TGCGCCAGCAGCTGGGGGACAGGGCGAATTAATTCACCCCTCCACTTT
.	TRBV15	TRBJ1-5	.	CATSQGWSNQPQHF	TGTGCCACCAGCCAGGGGTGGAGCAATCAGCCCCAGCATTTT
.	TRBV18	TRBJ1-1	.	CASSPSAGPEAFF	TGTGCCAGCTCACCTTCAGCAGGCCCTGAAGCTTTCTTT
.	TRBV11-2	TRBJ1-6	TRBD1	CASSSGQGAYSPLHF	TGTGCCAGCAGCTCCGGACAGGGGGCTTATTCACCCCTCCACTTT
.	TRBV5-1	TRBJ1-2	TRBD1	CASLGQGASGYTF	TGCGCCAGCCTGGGACAGGGGGCTTCTGGCTACACCTTC